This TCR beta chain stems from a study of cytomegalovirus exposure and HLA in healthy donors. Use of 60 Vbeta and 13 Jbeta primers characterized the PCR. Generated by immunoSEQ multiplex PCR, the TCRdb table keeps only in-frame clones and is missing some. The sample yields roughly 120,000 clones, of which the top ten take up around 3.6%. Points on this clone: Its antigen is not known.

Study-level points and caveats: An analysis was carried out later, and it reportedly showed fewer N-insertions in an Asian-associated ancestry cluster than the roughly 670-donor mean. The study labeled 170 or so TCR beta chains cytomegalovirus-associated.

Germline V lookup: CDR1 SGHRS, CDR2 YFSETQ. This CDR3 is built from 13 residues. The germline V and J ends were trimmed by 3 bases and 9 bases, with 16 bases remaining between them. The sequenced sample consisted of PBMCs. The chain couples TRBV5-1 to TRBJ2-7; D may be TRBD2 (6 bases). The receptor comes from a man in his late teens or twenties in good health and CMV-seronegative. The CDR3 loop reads CASSSSSAWGQYF. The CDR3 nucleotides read TGCGCCAGCAGCTCCTCTAGCGCCTGGGGGCAGTACTTC.